Following are 15 T cell receptor beta chains from one sample sequenced in a study of T cell responses to AZD1222 COVID-19 vaccine. Measured with immunoSEQ multiplex PCR; TCRdb has only the in-frame clones, and not every one. Of 100,000 to 150,000 clones in the sample, approximately 94% were seen once. This material consisted of peripheral blood, taken on day 0 of AZD1222 vaccination. The origin of the receptors is an adult in good health.

The CDR3 is CASTLPRDPLAVGTQYF. The DNA for the CDR3 is TGTGCCAGCACCCTTCCAAGAGACCCCCTTGCTGTCGGGACCCAGTACTTC. This chain uses TRBV7-2 with TRBJ2-5; D not resolved. The CDR3 has 17 amino acids. Looked up from germline, CDR1 is SGHTA and CDR2 is FQGNSA. Trimming pared 7 bases from V and 7 bases from J, leaving 28 bases between.

The V gene is TRBV7-6, the J gene TRBJ2-5; TRBD1 matches at 8 bases. Trimming took 5 bases from V and 2 from J; bases not matched to a gene: 10. The CDR3 extends over 16 amino acids. CDR1 is SGHVS, CDR2 FNYEAQ, per germline. The CDR3 DNA reads TGTGCCAGCAGCATGACTGGACAGGGCCTTCAAGAGACCCAGTACTTC. Translation gives CASSMTGQGLQETQYF.

V usage is TRBV27 and J usage is TRBJ2-7; 14 bases fit TRBD2. With 0 bases clipped from V and 4 bases from J, the junction kept 14 bases outside the gene matches. This CDR3 is 20 amino acids long. Germline CDR1 MNHEY, CDR2 SMNVEV (reference sequence). The CDR3 sequence: CASSLSTSGGLAGGRYEQYF. In nucleotides, the CDR3 is TGTGCCAGCAGTTTATCGACCTCCGGAGGACTAGCGGGAGGAAGATACGAGCAGTACTTC.

V is TRBV7-2 and J is TRBJ2-5, with 8 bases fitting TRBD1. The CDR3 is made up of 15 amino acids. Looked up from germline, CDR1 is SGHTA and CDR2 is FQGNSA. The V and J ends lost 3 bases and 4 bases, in that order; junction bases with no gene match: 7. CDR3 nucleotides: TGTGCCAGCAGCTTGCAGGGGGCAGGTTCAGAGACCCAGTACTTC. Amino acid sequence: CASSLQGAGSETQYF.

V is TRBV14 and J is TRBJ2-1; D perhaps matches TRBD1 (5 bases). Trimming stripped 1 base from V and 11 bases from J, with 21 bases between. Per the germline V gene, CDR1 is SGHDN and CDR2 is FVKESK. This CDR3 has 16 residues. CDR3 nucleotides: TGTGCCAGCAGCCAAGCATTTGGTGTTCTTAGGGGTAAGCAGTTCTTC. Encoded protein: CASSQAFGVLRGKQFF.

The rearrangement uses TRBV7-2 and TRBJ2-3, with D perhaps matching TRBD1 (5 bases). The CDR3 length is 16 residues. Trimming removed 0 bases from V and 1 base from J, with 11 bases in between. Per the germline V gene, CDR1 is SGHTA and CDR2 is FQGNSA. In DNA, the CDR3 is TGTGCCAGCAGCTTAGCAGGTACAGGCCGCACAGATACGCAGTATTTT. Translated, it gives CASSLAGTGRTDTQYF.

This chain connects TRBV4-2 to TRBJ2-2; D is uncertain. Trimming cost V 0 bases and J 0 bases, with 8 bases left between them. Germline CDR1 reads LGHNA; CDR2 reads YNFKEQ. The CDR3 covers 16 residues. The CDR3 DNA is TGTGCCAGCAGCCAAGACCTTACCCCGAACACCGGGGAGCTGTTTTTT. It codes for CASSQDLTPNTGELFF.

This clone occurred once. The chain links TRBV18 to TRBJ1-5; D is ambiguous. V lost 3 bases and J lost 0, with 12 bases in between. The CDR3 contains 16 residues. Per the germline V gene, CDR1 is KGHSH and CDR2 is LQKENI. In DNA form, the CDR3 reads TGTGCCAGCTCACCTCGGGAAGACTATAGCAATCAGCCCCAGCATTTT. Translated: CASSPREDYSNQPQHF.

The J gene is TRBJ2-1, the V gene TRBV5-1, with a possible D match to TRBD1 (6 bases). CDR1 SGHRS and CDR2 YFSETQ come from the germline V gene. Between the trimmed V and J ends, which lost 0 bases and 13 bases, there was a span of 14 bases. The CDR3 runs 13 residues. Here the CDR3 reads CASSLGSRDTQFF. CDR3 nucleotide sequence: TGCGCCAGCAGCTTGGGGTCAAGGGACACCCAGTTCTTC.

The rearrangement joins TRBV27 to TRBJ2-1, with TRBD2 matching 12 bases. There are 15 residues in the CDR3. The J segment lost 4 bases and the V segment lost 6 bases, leaving 4 bases of the junction unmatched. Germline V gene lookup returns CDR1 MNHEY and CDR2 SMNVEV (reference sequence). The DNA of the CDR3 is TGTGCCAGCAGACCCGGGACTAGCGGGTACAATGAGCAGTTCTTC. Protein: CASRPGTSGYNEQFF.

This chain uses TRBV28 with TRBJ1-5; no definite D call. The CDR3 runs to 15 residues. V was pared by 5 bases and J by 4 bases, with 15 bases between. Germline V gene data show CDR1 as MDHEN and CDR2 as SYDVKM. The CDR3 nucleotides are TGTGCCAGCAGTCTCACGTCGGTATTGAATCAGCCCCAGCATTTT. Encoded protein: CASSLTSVLNQPQHF.

The chain employs TRBV18 and TRBJ1-1, with D uncertain. The CDR3 is 14 residues long. The germline V gene has CDR1 KGHSH and CDR2 LQKENI. V lost 5 bases and J lost 1, with 11 bases in between. The CDR3 coding sequence is TGTGCCAGCTCATCCTCCCCGGAGAACACTGAAGCTTTCTTT. Translated, it gives CASSSSPENTEAFF.

This chain connects TRBV3-1 (or the pseudogene TRBV3-2) to TRBJ1-3; D gene uncertain. The CDR3 covers 13 residues. Trimming stripped 1 base from V and 2 bases from J, with 3 bases between. Germline lookup yields CDR1 LGHDT and CDR2 YNNKEL (reference sequence). CDR3 sequence (DNA): TGTGCCAGCAGCCAAGGGGCTGGAAACACCATATATTTT. The encoded protein is CASSQGAGNTIYF.

This chain joins TRBV19 and TRBJ2-1, with 8 bases matching TRBD2. After removal of 5 bases from V and 7 bases from J, the junction contained 4 bases not matched to a gene. Germline lookup yields CDR1 LNHDA and CDR2 SQIVND (reference sequence). The CDR3 is 13 residues long. CDR3 amino acids: CASSSIAGNEQFF. In nucleotides, the CDR3 is TGTGCCAGTAGTTCCATAGCGGGAAATGAGCAGTTCTTC. The variable domain in full, completed from reference TRBV19 and TRBJ2-1, reads DGGITQSPKYLFRKEGQNVTLSCEQNLNHDAMYWYRQDPGQGLRLIYYSQIVNDFQKGDIAEGYSVSREKKESFPLTVTSAQKNPTAFYLCASSSIAGNEQFFGPGTRLTVL.

The chain combines TRBV29-1 with TRBJ1-1; a possible D gene is TRBD1 (5 bases). The CDR3 covers 13 residues. The germline V and J ends were trimmed by 1 base and 1 base, with 7 bases remaining between them. Per germline, CDR1 SQVTM and CDR2 ANQGSEA. DNA of the CDR3: TGCAGCGTTGAAGGCGGGGGGAACACTGAAGCTTTCTTT. Encoded protein: CSVEGGGNTEAFF.